This TCR beta chain was identified during a study of PD-L1 blockade in urothelial cancer. Study information: Patients arrived having already received 0 to 3 prior chemotherapy regimens. Once treatment had started, blood was analyzed at 3 weeks (second dose) and again at 6 weeks. General study points: A below-median TCR clonality in blood before treatment predicted better survival.

Time point meaning: pretreatment peripheral blood. With regard to this clone: What it binds is unknown.

There are 15 residues in the CDR3. V was cut by 1 base and J by 4 bases, with 14 bases left in between. The germline CDR1 and CDR2 sequences are SGHNT and YYREEE (reference sequence). The investigators introduced synthetic TCR analog templates into each PCR as spikes. Measured with immunoSEQ multiplex PCR; TCRdb has only the in-frame clones, and not every one. The table lists some 43,000 clones, about 84% of them singletons. The clonotype originates from a man aged 55 to 70 with urothelial cancer. The chain uses TRBV5-4 and TRBJ2-5; the D is unclear. Material: PBMCs, obtained around atezolizumab (anti-PD-L1) treatment. The CDR3 DNA sequence: TGTGCCAGCAGCTTGCGTACAGCCTTGCGAGAGACCCAGTACTTC. Protein sequence: CASSLRTALRETQYF.